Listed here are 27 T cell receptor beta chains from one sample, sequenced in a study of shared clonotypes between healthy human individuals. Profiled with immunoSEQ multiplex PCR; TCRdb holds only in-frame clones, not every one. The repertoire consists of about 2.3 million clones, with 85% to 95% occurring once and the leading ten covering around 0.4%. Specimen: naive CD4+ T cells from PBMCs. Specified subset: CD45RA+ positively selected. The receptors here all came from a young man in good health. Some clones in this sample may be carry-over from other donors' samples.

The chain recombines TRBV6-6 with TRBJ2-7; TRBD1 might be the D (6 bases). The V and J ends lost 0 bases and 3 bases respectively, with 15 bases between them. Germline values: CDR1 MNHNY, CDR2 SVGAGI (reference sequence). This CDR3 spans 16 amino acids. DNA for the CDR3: TGTGCCAGCAGTTACTCCTACTCAGGGGTCGACTACGAGCAGTACTTC. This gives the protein CASSYSYSGVDYEQYF.

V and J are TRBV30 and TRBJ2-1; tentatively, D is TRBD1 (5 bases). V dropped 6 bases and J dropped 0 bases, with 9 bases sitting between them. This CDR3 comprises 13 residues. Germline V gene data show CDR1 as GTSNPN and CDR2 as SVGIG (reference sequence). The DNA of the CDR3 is TGTGCCTGCACAGGATACTCCTACAATGAGCAGTTCTTC. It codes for CACTGYSYNEQFF.

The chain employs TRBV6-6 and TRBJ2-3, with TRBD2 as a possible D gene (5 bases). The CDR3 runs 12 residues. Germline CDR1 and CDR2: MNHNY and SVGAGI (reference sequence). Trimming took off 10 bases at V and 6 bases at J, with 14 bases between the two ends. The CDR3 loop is CATGTTGDTQYF. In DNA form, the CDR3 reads TGTGCCACCGGAACGACGGGGGATACGCAGTATTTT.

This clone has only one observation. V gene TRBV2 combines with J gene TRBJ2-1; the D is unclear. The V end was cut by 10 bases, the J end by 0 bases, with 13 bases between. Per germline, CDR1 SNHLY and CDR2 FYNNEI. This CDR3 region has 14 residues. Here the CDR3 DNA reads TGTGCCACCGTTACATGGAGCTCCTACAATGAGCAGTTCTTC. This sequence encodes CATVTWSSYNEQFF. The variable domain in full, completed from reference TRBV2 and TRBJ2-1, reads EPEVTQTPSHQVTQMGQEVILRCVPISNHLYFYWYRQILGQKVEFLVSFYNNEISEKSEIFDDQFSVERPDGSNFTLKIRSTKLEDSAMYFCATVTWSSYNEQFFGPGTRLTVL.

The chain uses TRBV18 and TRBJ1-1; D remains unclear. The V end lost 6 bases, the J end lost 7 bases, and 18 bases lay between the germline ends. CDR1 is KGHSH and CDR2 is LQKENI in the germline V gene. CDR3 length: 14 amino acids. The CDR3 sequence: CASSPFSGFDEAFF. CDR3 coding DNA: TGTGCCAGCTCCCCTTTTAGCGGGTTCGATGAAGCTTTCTTT.

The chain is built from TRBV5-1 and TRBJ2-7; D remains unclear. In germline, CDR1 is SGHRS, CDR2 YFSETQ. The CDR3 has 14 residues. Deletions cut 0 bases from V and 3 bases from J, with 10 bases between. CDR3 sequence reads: CASSLDANLYEQYF. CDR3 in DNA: TGCGCCAGCAGCTTGGATGCTAACCTCTACGAGCAGTACTTC.

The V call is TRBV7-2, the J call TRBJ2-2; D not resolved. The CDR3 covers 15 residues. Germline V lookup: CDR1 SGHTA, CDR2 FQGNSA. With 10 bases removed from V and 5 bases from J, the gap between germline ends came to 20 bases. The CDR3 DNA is TGTGCCACCTCGGAAGTAGGAACGCCTACCGGGGAGCTGTTTTTT. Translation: CATSEVGTPTGELFF.

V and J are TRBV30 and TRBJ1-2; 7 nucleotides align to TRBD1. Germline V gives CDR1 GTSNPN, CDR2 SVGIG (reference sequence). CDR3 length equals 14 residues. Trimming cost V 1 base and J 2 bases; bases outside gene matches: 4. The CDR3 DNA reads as TGTGCCTGGAGTGCCGCGACAGGGAACTATGGCTACACCTTC. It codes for CAWSAATGNYGYTF.

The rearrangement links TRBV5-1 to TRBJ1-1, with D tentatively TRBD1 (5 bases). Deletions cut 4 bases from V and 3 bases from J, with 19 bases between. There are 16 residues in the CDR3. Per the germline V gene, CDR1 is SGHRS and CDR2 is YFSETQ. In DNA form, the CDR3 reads TGCGCCAGCAGCCCGGGGCCTCTTGGGGGGTACACTGAAGCTTTCTTT. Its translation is CASSPGPLGGYTEAFF.

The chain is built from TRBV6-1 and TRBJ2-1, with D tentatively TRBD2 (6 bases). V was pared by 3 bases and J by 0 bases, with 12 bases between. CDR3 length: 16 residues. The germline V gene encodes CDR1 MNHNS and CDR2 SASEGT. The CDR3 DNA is TGTGCCAGCAGTGAGGGAGGCATAAGCTCCTACAATGAGCAGTTCTTC. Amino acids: CASSEGGISSYNEQFF.

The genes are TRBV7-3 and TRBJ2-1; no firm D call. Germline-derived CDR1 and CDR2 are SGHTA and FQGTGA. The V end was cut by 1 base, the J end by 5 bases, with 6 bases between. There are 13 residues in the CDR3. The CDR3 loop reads CASSLNGNNEQFF. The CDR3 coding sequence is TGTGCCAGCAGCTTAAATGGGAACAATGAGCAGTTCTTC. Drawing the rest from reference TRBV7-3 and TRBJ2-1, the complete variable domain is GAGVSQTPSNKVTEKGKYVELRCDPISGHTALYWYRQSLGQGPEFLIYFQGTGAADDSGLPNDRFFAVRPEGSVSTLKIQRTERGDSAVYLCASSLNGNNEQFFGPGTRLTVL.

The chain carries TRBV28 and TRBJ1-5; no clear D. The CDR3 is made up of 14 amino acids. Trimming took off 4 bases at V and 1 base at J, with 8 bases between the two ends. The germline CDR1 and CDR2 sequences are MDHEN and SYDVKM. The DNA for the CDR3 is TGTGCCAGCAGTTCGAGGGTGAGCAATCAGCCCCAGCATTTT. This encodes CASSSRVSNQPQHF.

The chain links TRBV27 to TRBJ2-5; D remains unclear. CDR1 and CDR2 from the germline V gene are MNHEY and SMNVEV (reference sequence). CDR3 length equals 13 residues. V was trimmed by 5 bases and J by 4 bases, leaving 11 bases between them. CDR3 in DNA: TGTGCCAGCAGTCCACGGGCCCTAGAGACCCAGTACTTC. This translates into CASSPRALETQYF.

CDR3 region: CASRKRGAGQGTDTQYF. The CDR3 DNA reads TGTGCCAGCAGAAAAAGGGGGGCGGGACAGGGGACAGATACGCAGTATTTT. The genes are TRBV7-8 and TRBJ2-3, with 10 positions matching TRBD1. V dropped 6 bases and J dropped 3; count of bases not matched to a gene: 12. The CDR3 covers 17 residues. Germline values: CDR1 SGHVS, CDR2 FQNEAQ.

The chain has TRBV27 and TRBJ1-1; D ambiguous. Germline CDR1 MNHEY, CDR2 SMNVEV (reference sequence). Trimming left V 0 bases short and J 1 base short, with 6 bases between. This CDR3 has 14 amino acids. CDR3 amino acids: CASSLSRKNTEAFF. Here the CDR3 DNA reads TGTGCCAGCAGTTTATCGAGGAAGAACACTGAAGCTTTCTTT.

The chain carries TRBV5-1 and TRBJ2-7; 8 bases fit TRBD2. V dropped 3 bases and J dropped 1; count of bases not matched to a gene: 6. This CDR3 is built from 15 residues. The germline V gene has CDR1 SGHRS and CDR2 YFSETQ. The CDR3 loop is CASSSGGTRSYEQYF. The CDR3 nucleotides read TGCGCCAGCAGCTCGGGAGGGACGAGATCCTACGAGCAGTACTTC.

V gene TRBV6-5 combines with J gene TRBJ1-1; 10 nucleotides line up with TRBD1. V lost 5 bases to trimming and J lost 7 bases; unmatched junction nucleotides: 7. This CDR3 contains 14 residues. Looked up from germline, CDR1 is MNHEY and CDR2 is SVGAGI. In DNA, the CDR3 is TGTGCCAGCAGTCGCCGGACAGGGGGGAATGAAGCTTTCTTT. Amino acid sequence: CASSRRTGGNEAFF.

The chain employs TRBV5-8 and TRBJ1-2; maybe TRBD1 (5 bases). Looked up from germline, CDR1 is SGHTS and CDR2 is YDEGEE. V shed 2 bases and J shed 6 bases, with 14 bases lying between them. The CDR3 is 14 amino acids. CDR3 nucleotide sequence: TGTGCCAGCAGCTTCAGGACACGGATCGATGGCTACACCTTC. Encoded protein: CASSFRTRIDGYTF.

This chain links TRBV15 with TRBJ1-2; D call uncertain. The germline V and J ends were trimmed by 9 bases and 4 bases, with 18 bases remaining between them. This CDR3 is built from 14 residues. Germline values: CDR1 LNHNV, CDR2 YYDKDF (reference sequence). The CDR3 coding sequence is TGTGCCACATCGCGCCCACTAAATCCCTATGGCTACACCTTC. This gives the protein CATSRPLNPYGYTF. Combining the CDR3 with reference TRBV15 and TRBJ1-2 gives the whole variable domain DAMVIQNPRYQVTQFGKPVTLSCSQTLNHNVMYWYQQKSSQAPKLLFHYYDKDFNNEADTPDNFQSRRPNTSFCFLDIRSPGLGDTAMYLCATSRPLNPYGYTFGSGTRLTVV.

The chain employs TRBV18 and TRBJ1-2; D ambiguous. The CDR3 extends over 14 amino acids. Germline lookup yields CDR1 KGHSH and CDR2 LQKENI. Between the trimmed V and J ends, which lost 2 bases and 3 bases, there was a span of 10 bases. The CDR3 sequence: CASSPEPHYYGYTF. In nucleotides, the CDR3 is TGTGCCAGCTCACCAGAGCCCCATTACTATGGCTACACCTTC.

The CDR3 loop reads CASSSVGTGGGTEAFF. The CDR3 bases are TGCGCCAGCAGCTCCGTAGGGACAGGGGGCGGTACTGAAGCTTTCTTT. The chain carries TRBV5-1 and TRBJ1-1; 12 bases fit TRBD1. The length of the CDR3 is 16 residues. The ends lost 3 bases at V and 5 bases at J; junction bases unmatched: 8. The V gene's germline CDR1 is SGHRS and CDR2 YFSETQ.

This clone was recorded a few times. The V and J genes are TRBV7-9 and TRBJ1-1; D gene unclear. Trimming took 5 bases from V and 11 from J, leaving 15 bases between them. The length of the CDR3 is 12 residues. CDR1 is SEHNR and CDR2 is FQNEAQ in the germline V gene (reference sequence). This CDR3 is CASSREDRPAFF. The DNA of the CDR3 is TGTGCCAGCAGCCGTGAAGACCGACCGGCTTTCTTT.

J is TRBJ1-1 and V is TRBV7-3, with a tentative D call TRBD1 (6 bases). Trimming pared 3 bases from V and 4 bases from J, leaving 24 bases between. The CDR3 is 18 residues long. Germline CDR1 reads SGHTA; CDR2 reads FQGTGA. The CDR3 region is CASSFKGEPQGRATEAFF. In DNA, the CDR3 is TGTGCCAGCAGCTTTAAAGGGGAACCACAGGGTAGGGCCACTGAAGCTTTCTTT.

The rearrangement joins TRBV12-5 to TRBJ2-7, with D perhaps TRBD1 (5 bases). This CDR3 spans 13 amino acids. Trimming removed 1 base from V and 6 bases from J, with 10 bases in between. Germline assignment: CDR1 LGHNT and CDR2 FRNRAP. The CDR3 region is CASGLEGRGEQYF. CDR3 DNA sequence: TGTGCTAGTGGTTTGGAGGGGCGTGGCGAGCAGTACTTC.

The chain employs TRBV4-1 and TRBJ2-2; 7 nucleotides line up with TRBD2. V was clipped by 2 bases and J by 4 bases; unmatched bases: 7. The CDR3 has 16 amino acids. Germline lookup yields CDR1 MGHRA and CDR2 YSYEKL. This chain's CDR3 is CASSQLRTSSTGELFF. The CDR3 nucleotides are TGCGCCAGCAGCCAACTTCGGACTAGTAGCACCGGGGAGCTGTTTTTT.

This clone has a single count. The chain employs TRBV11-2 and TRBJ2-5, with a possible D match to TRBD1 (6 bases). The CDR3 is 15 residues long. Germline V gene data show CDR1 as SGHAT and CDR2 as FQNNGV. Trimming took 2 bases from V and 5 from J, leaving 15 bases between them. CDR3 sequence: CASSLRSTGRETQYF. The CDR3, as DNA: TGTGCCAGCAGCTTAAGATCCACAGGGCGGGAGACCCAGTACTTC.

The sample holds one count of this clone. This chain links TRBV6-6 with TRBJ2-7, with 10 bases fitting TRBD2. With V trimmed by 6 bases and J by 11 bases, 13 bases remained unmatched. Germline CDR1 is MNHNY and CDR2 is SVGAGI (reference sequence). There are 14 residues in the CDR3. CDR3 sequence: CASRPGTSAPGEYF. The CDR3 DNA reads TGTGCCAGCAGACCCGGGACTAGCGCCCCGGGGGAGTACTTC.